Presented here are 31 T cell receptor beta chains from one specimen sequenced in a study of T cells in Graves' hyperthyroidism and ophthalmopathy. There were TCR beta CDR3 regions amplified from RNA transcripts. During a first-round RT-PCR of the TCR CDR3, the HTBI primer set was used. From the multiplex PCR reads, TCRdb called clonotypes with MiXCR, one entry per CDR3 protein. The table shows around 600,000 distinct CDR3 sequences, with approximately 15% occurring only once. The sample was blood. All receptors come from a woman aged 40 to 55 with Graves' ophthalmopathy.

This clonotype was seen at least ten times. The chain links TRBV28 to TRBJ2-1; 9 nucleotides line up with TRBD1. J lost 6 bases, V lost 5 bases, and 11 bases had no gene match. CDR3 size: 16 residues. Per the germline V gene, CDR1 is MDHEN and CDR2 is SYDVKM. The CDR3 reads CASSIPGQGTLNEQFF. Written as DNA, the CDR3 is TGTGCCAGCAGTATACCGGGACAGGGAACCCTCAATGAGCAGTTCTTC.

This clonotype was counted ten times or more. The chain recombines TRBV13 with TRBJ2-3; 12 bases are shared with TRBD1. V lost 5 bases, J lost 5 bases, and 8 bases stayed unmatched. Germline CDR1 reads PRHDT; CDR2 reads FYEKMQ (reference sequence). The CDR3 has 16 residues. DNA for the CDR3: TGTGCCAGCAGCCACCGGGACAGGGGGCTTCAAGATACGCAGTATTTT. Its protein is CASSHRDRGLQDTQYF.

The V and J genes are TRBV18 and TRBJ2-1, with D perhaps given as TRBD1 or TRBD2 (5 bases each). Germline CDR1 is KGHSH and CDR2 is LQKENI. The CDR3 is made up of 16 amino acids. V lost 0 bases and J lost 4, with 13 bases in between. The CDR3 region is CASSPPGVSRYNEQFF. The CDR3 bases are TGTGCCAGCTCACCACCGGGGGTCAGCCGGTACAATGAGCAGTTCTTC.

This clonotype was recorded a few times. V gene TRBV7-9 combines with J gene TRBJ1-3; D remains unclear. Germline CDR1 reads SEHNR; CDR2 reads FQNEAQ (reference sequence). The CDR3 spans 15 residues. V was clipped by 4 bases and J by 0 bases, with 10 bases between them. CDR3: CASSSGARSGNTIYF. CDR3 bases: TGTGCCAGCAGCTCGGGAGCCCGCTCTGGAAACACCATATATTTT.

This clonotype was seen ten or more times. V usage is TRBV5-5 and J usage is TRBJ2-5; 16 nucleotides line up with TRBD2. Germline values: CDR1 SGHKS, CDR2 YYEKEE (reference sequence). The CDR3 is 16 residues long. The trim removed 4 bases at V and 6 bases at J, leaving 6 bases unmatched. The CDR3 protein is CASSLGTSGGAKTQYF. CDR3 bases: TGTGCCAGCAGCCTCGGGACTAGCGGGGGGGCGAAGACCCAGTACTTC.

The chain uses TRBV11-2 and TRBJ1-2; D gene unclear. Trimming stripped 6 bases from V and 8 bases from J, with 16 bases between. CDR1 and CDR2 from the germline V gene are SGHAT and FQNNGV. The CDR3 has 13 amino acids. The CDR3 DNA is TGTGCCAGCAGGATTGGATCCGGAGCCGGCTACACCTTC. It encodes CASRIGSGAGYTF.

This clonotype was found many times. The gene calls are TRBV30 and TRBJ1-6; 7 nucleotides line up with TRBD1. The CDR3 spans 13 residues. Germline CDR1 GTSNPN, CDR2 SVGIG (reference sequence). Trimming removed 3 bases from V and 9 bases from J; junction bases left unmatched: 5. The CDR3 region has the DNA TGTGCCTGGAGAGGGACAGTCGTTTCACCCCTCCACTTT. Protein product: CAWRGTVVSPLHF. Full variable domain (missing parts from reference TRBV30 and TRBJ1-6): SQTIHQWPATLVQPVGSPLSLECTVEGTSNPNLYWYRQAAGRGLQLLFYSVGIGQISSEVPQNLSASRPQDRQFILSSKKLLLSDSGFYLCAWRGTVVSPLHFGNGTRLTVT.

This sequence joins TRBV10-3 and TRBJ1-1, with no clear D. The CDR3 contains 15 residues. V lost 3 bases, J lost 4 bases, and 15 bases lay in between. The germline CDR1 and CDR2 sequences are ENHRY and SYGVKD. CDR3 sequence reads: CAISDPSGVGTEAFF. In DNA form, the CDR3 reads TGTGCCATCAGTGACCCTAGCGGGGTAGGCACTGAAGCTTTCTTT.

This clonotype was counted only a few times. V gene TRBV7-9 combines with J gene TRBJ2-7; 11 positions match TRBD2. Germline CDR1 reads SEHNR; CDR2 reads FQNEAQ (reference sequence). Trimming cost V 6 bases and J 6 bases; bases outside gene matches: 7. The CDR3 runs to 14 residues. CDR3 amino acids: CASSILAGDSEQYF. In DNA, the CDR3 is TGTGCCAGCAGTATACTAGCGGGAGACTCCGAGCAGTACTTC. The full variable domain, with the rest looked up from reference TRBV7-9 and TRBJ2-7, is DTGVSQNPRHKITKRGQNVTFRCDPISEHNRLYWYRQTLGQGPEFLTYFQNEAQLEKSRLLSDRFSAERPKGSFSTLEIQRTEQGDSAMYLCASSILAGDSEQYFGPGTRLTVT.

The genes are TRBV9 and TRBJ2-1; D not certain. This CDR3 comprises 13 residues. V was shortened by 3 bases and J by 3 bases, with 7 bases between the two germline ends. Germline values: CDR1 SGDLS, CDR2 YYNGEE. In DNA form, the CDR3 reads TGTGCCAGCAGCGGTATATACTACAATGAGCAGTTCTTC. Residues: CASSGIYYNEQFF.

This clonotype has at least ten counts. The chain recombines TRBV12-3 or TRBV12-4 with TRBJ2-2, with TRBD1 matching over 7 bases. The CDR3 totals 13 residues. V lost 4 bases and J lost 5; bases outside the gene matches: 1. CDR3 sequence reads: CASSSQGTGELFF. In DNA, the CDR3 is TGTGCCAGCAGTTCACAGGGGACCGGGGAGCTGTTTTTT.

The chain is built from TRBV16 and TRBJ2-1; 10 nucleotides align to TRBD2. Germline lookup yields CDR1 KGHSY and CDR2 FQNENV. CDR3 size: 14 residues. Trimming cost V 1 base and J 8 bases; bases outside gene matches: 2. The CDR3 sequence is CASSQLAGGDEQFF. Here the CDR3 DNA reads TGTGCCAGCAGCCAATTAGCGGGGGGCGATGAGCAGTTCTTC.

This chain uses TRBV20-1 with TRBJ2-4, with D perhaps TRBD1 (6 bases). The V end lost 3 bases, the J end lost 0 bases, and 18 bases lay between the germline ends. The CDR3 loop spans 17 amino acids. Looked up from germline, CDR1 is DFQATT and CDR2 is SNEGSKA (reference sequence). The CDR3 loop is CSASMQGQIIAKNIQYF. The CDR3, as DNA: TGCAGTGCTAGTATGCAGGGGCAAATCATAGCCAAAAACATTCAGTACTTC.

Note on this clonotype: A much more abundant neighbour one base away suggests this may be a read error. In this CDR3 the conserved last residue, phenylalanine or tryptophan, is missing, so a read error is likely. The V gene is TRBV2, the J gene TRBJ2-2, with 8 bases identical to TRBD1. Germline V gene data show CDR1 as SNHLY and CDR2 as FYNNEI. The J segment lost 1 base and the V segment lost 7 bases, leaving 5 bases of the junction unmatched. This CDR3 has 15 amino acids. CDR3: CASTGGGRNTGELFL. The CDR3 DNA sequence: TGTGCCAGCACAGGGGGCGGGCGGAACACCGGGGAGCTGTTTCTT.

The chain employs TRBV6-1 and TRBJ1-2; 7 bases align to TRBD1. CDR3 length equals 13 residues. Germline lookup yields CDR1 MNHNS and CDR2 SASEGT. Trimming removed 7 bases from V and 4 bases from J; junction bases left unmatched: 6. The DNA of the CDR3 is TGTGCCAGCAACCAGGGACAGCTCTATGGCTACACCTTC. Translation: CASNQGQLYGYTF.

The rearrangement joins TRBV4-1 to TRBJ2-2; tentatively, D is TRBD1 (5 bases). CDR3 length: 15 amino acids. Germline V lookup: CDR1 MGHRA, CDR2 YSYEKL. Trimming pared 2 bases from V and 6 bases from J, leaving 13 bases between. The CDR3 DNA is TGCGCCAGCAGCCAACCGACAGCCGTCTCCGGGGAGCTGTTTTTT. Amino acid sequence: CASSQPTAVSGELFF.

This clonotype appeared a few times. The chain has TRBV20-1 and TRBJ2-3, with D perhaps TRBD2 (7 bases). V lost 6 bases to trimming and J lost 2 bases, with 21 bases between them. Germline V gene data show CDR1 as DFQATT and CDR2 as SNEGSKA (reference sequence). The CDR3 is made up of 16 amino acids. CDR3 nucleotide sequence: TGCAGTGCCCTACTGAGGGGGGGAGGTATCACAGATACGCAGTATTTT. This encodes CSALLRGGGITDTQYF.

This clonotype came up many times. The chain links TRBV20-1 to TRBJ2-7, with TRBD2 as a possible D gene (5 bases). Germline V lookup: CDR1 DFQATT, CDR2 SNEGSKA (reference sequence). The length of the CDR3 is 15 residues. V was pared by 0 bases and J by 2 bases, with 14 bases between. CDR3 nucleotides: TGCAGTGCTAGAGATCAAAGGAGGTTAACCTACGAGCAGTACTTC. Its translation: CSARDQRRLTYEQYF.

This clonotype has at least ten counts. V gene TRBV28 combines with J gene TRBJ1-2; tentatively, D is TRBD1 (5 bases). The CDR3 loop spans 13 amino acids. Germline CDR1 MDHEN, CDR2 SYDVKM. V was pared by 4 bases and J by 4 bases, with 10 bases between. CDR3: CASSYEGFYGYTF. The DNA of the CDR3 is TGTGCCAGCAGTTATGAGGGGTTCTATGGCTACACCTTC.

The V gene is TRBV14, the J gene TRBJ2-5; 13 bases fit TRBD2. Per the germline V gene, CDR1 is SGHDN and CDR2 is FVKESK. The CDR3 is 18 residues long. V lost 5 bases to trimming and J lost 5 bases; unmatched junction nucleotides: 14. CDR3 region: CASSSMGLAGSLRETQYF. The CDR3 nucleotides read TGTGCCAGCAGCTCAATGGGACTAGCGGGATCGTTGAGGGAGACCCAGTACTTC.

The chain couples TRBV6-1 to TRBJ1-6, with 7 bases identical to TRBD1. CDR1 and CDR2 (germline): MNHNS, SASEGT. The CDR3 has 15 residues. The J segment lost 5 bases and the V segment lost 6 bases, leaving 7 bases of the junction unmatched. DNA of the CDR3: TGTGCCAGCAGGATATCGGGACAGCATAATTCACCCCTCCACTTT. It codes for CASRISGQHNSPLHF.

The chain couples TRBV10-3 to TRBJ2-3; 12 bases fit TRBD2. V gave up 7 bases and J gave up 6 bases; unmatched junction bases: 8. Germline V gene data show CDR1 as ENHRY and CDR2 as SYGVKD. The CDR3 runs 15 residues. The chain's CDR3 is CAITDPSGGGDTQYF. CDR3 DNA sequence: TGTGCCATCACCGATCCTAGCGGGGGGGGGGATACGCAGTATTTT.

This clonotype was counted between two and nine times. The chain employs TRBV3-1 and TRBJ2-3; unclear D gene. Germline V lookup: CDR1 LGHDT, CDR2 YNNKEL (reference sequence). The CDR3 consists of 14 residues. Trimming stripped 1 base from V and 0 bases from J, with 5 bases between. Here the CDR3 reads CASSQVSSTDTQYF. CDR3 bases: TGTGCCAGCAGCCAAGTGTCTAGCACAGATACGCAGTATTTT.

Turning to this clonotype: The junction differs from germline at one of its ends, possibly a read error. The chain recombines TRBV18 with TRBJ2-1; D is unclear. This CDR3 contains 15 residues. From germline, CDR1 is KGHSH and CDR2 LQKENI. The CDR3 region has the DNA TGTGCCAGCTCATCACCGGCCGATGCCTACAATGAGCAGTTCTTC. It yields the protein CASSSPADAYNEQFF.

This clonotype has only a few counts. The chain has TRBV27 and TRBJ2-7; 8 bases match TRBD1. The J segment lost 3 bases and the V segment lost 5 bases, leaving 6 bases of the junction unmatched. Germline assignment: CDR1 MNHEY and CDR2 SMNVEV (reference sequence). This CDR3 has 14 amino acids. This CDR3 is CASSRQGAYYEQYF. CDR3 DNA: TGTGCCAGCAGTCGGCAGGGGGCCTACTACGAGCAGTACTTC.

This sequence joins TRBV3-1 and TRBJ1-5; 11 bases agree with TRBD1. There are 18 residues in the CDR3. The germline V gene encodes CDR1 LGHDT and CDR2 YNNKEL (reference sequence). After removal of 1 base from V and 9 bases from J, the junction contained 14 bases not matched to a gene. CDR3 loop: CASSQAPVGQGASRPQHF. CDR3 nucleotides: TGTGCCAGCAGCCAAGCGCCGGTTGGACAGGGGGCTTCACGGCCCCAGCATTTT. Together with reference TRBV3-1 and TRBJ1-5, the CDR3 gives the full variable domain: DTAVSQTPKYLVTQMGNDKSIKCEQNLGHDTMYWYKQDSKKFLKIMFSYNNKELIINETVPNRFSPKSPDKAHLNLHINSLELGDSAVYFCASSQAPVGQGASRPQHFGDGTRLSIL.

The genes are TRBV27 and TRBJ2-7; possible D gene TRBD1, 6 bases. Trimming removed 6 bases at V and 6 bases at J, with 15 bases between. CDR1 and CDR2 (germline): MNHEY, SMNVEV (reference sequence). The CDR3 spans 13 residues. CDR3 in amino acids: CASRGARTGEQYF. The CDR3 DNA sequence: TGTGCCAGCAGGGGGGCCCGCACTGGCGAGCAGTACTTC.

To note about this clonotype: A much larger clone differs by one base, so this may be a read error. The J gene is TRBJ2-7, the V gene TRBV7-2; 13 positions agree with TRBD2. J was trimmed by 3 bases and V by 4 bases; bases with no gene match: 3. CDR3 size: 15 residues. The V gene's germline CDR1 is SGHTA and CDR2 FQGNSA. The CDR3 spells CASSSGLAGLYEQYF. In DNA form, the CDR3 reads TGTGCCAGCAGCTCGGGACTAGCGGGACTCTACGAGCAGTACTTC.

This clonotype was detected only a few times. The V and J genes are TRBV12-5 and TRBJ1-1; unclear D gene. Trimming left V 5 bases short and J 1 base short, with 8 bases between. The length of the CDR3 is 13 residues. The germline V gene has CDR1 LGHNT and CDR2 FRNRAP. This CDR3 is CASGVTENTEAFF. In DNA form, the CDR3 reads TGTGCTAGTGGTGTGACGGAGAACACTGAAGCTTTCTTT.

The rearrangement links TRBV12-3 or TRBV12-4 to TRBJ2-1, with TRBD1 matching 9 bases. This CDR3 region has 14 residues. The trim removed 2 bases at V and 15 bases at J, leaving 11 bases unmatched. CDR3 amino acids: CASSLRGVTGGMFF. The CDR3 coding sequence is TGTGCCAGCAGTTTAAGGGGGGTCACAGGGGGCATGTTCTTC.

Note on this clonotype: A read error may explain this, as a much larger clone is one base away. The rearrangement joins TRBV5-1 to TRBJ1-2; D possibly corresponds to TRBD1 (6 bases). CDR1 SGHRS and CDR2 YFSETQ come from the germline V gene. V was pared by 0 bases and J by 2 bases, with 11 bases between. This CDR3 region has 15 residues. DNA for the CDR3: TGCGCCAGCAGCTTGGAACAGGGAGGAAACTATGGCTACACCTTC. Residues: CASSLEQGGNYGYTF.